The 21 T cell receptor beta chains given below trace back to one sample, sequenced in a study of blood T cell repertoires in COVID-19 (dated by TCRdb to the early 2020s). Library construction relied on the immunoSEQ multiplex PCR assay. This immuneACCESS table, as held by TCRdb, lists in-frame sequences with V and J called but not all clones. Of the missing ones, under half trace to an unresolved V gene in checked studies; the others have no known cause. Recorded for this sample are about 500,000 clones; 89% of them occurred a single time. The ten largest account for 0.9% of the sample. The sample was peripheral blood. The receptors derive from a young man with COVID-19, enrolled during active disease.

Here the CDR3 reads CASSLASGASYEQYF. CDR3 nucleotide sequence: TGCGCCAGCAGCTTGGCATCAGGGGCCTCCTACGAGCAGTACTTC. This chain connects TRBV5-1 to TRBJ2-7; tentatively, D is TRBD1 (6 bases). Germline V gives CDR1 SGHRS, CDR2 YFSETQ. V was pared by 0 bases and J by 0 bases, with 10 bases between. This CDR3 has 15 residues. The complete variable domain, with remaining parts taken from reference TRBV5-1 and TRBJ2-7, reads KAGVTQTPRYLIKTRGQQVTLSCSPISGHRSVSWYQQTPGQGLQFLFEYFSETQRNKGNFPGRFSGRQFSNSRSEMNVSTLELGDSALYLCASSLASGASYEQYFGPGTRLTVT.

This clone showed up just a few times. The J gene is TRBJ1-3, the V gene TRBV19, with D perhaps matching TRBD1 (5 bases). The length of the CDR3 is 15 residues. Germline CDR1 LNHDA, CDR2 SQIVND (reference sequence). Between the trimmed V and J ends, which lost 3 bases and 0 bases, there was a span of 9 bases. The CDR3 nucleotides read TGTGCCAGTAGTATGACAGCAGTCTCTGGAAACACCATATATTTT. Amino acid sequence: CASSMTAVSGNTIYF.

The CDR3 loop is CASSLLGGDTGELFF. In DNA, the CDR3 is TGTGCCAGCAGCTTACTAGGTGGTGACACCGGGGAGCTGTTTTTT. The gene calls are TRBV7-9 and TRBJ2-2, with unresolved D. CDR3 size: 15 residues. Germline CDR1 SEHNR, CDR2 FQNEAQ (reference sequence). The ends were cut back, 2 bases at V and 3 bases at J, with 10 bases in the middle.

CDR3 amino acids: CASSWGETNTF. CDR3 bases: TGTGCCAGCAGTTGGGGCGAAACAAACACCTTC. The rearrangement links TRBV12-3 or TRBV12-4 to TRBJ1-2; a weak D match, TRBD1 (5 bases). This CDR3 has 11 residues. Trimming took off 4 bases at V and 12 bases at J, with 12 bases between the two ends.

This clone was found once. The V and J genes are TRBV18 and TRBJ2-5; 7 positions match TRBD2. The CDR3 totals 13 residues. The germline V gene encodes CDR1 KGHSH and CDR2 LQKENI. V trimming: 4 bases; J trimming: 5 bases; junction bases outside the gene matches: 4. Here the CDR3 reads CASSRGLDETQYF. In nucleotides, the CDR3 is TGTGCCAGCTCACGAGGACTAGACGAGACCCAGTACTTC.

The chain joins TRBV9 to TRBJ2-5; 8 nucleotides align to TRBD2. Germline CDR1 reads SGDLS; CDR2 reads YYNGEE. The junction had 8 bases not matched to a gene; V was cut back by 0 bases and J by 4 bases. This CDR3 comprises 16 residues. CDR3 DNA: TGTGCCAGCAGCGTAGAAGGGACTAGTCTACCAGAGACCCAGTACTTC. Translating it yields CASSVEGTSLPETQYF.

This clone was seen only a few times. Relative to the germline gene, one junction end is altered; a read error may explain this. The V call is TRBV6-5, the J call TRBJ1-1; D unclear. This CDR3 is built from 13 residues. Germline V gives CDR1 MNHEY, CDR2 SVGAGI. The CDR3 protein is CSSRRQTNTEAFF. The CDR3 coding sequence is TGTTCCAGCCGCAGGCAGACGAACACTGAAGCTTTCTTT.

V and J are TRBV3-1 (or the pseudogene TRBV3-2) and TRBJ2-2; 10 bases match TRBD2. CDR1 is LGHDT, CDR2 YNNKEL, per germline (reference sequence). The V gene end was trimmed by 0 bases and the J gene end by 3 bases; junction bases not matched to a gene: 7. This CDR3 comprises 18 residues. The CDR3 is CASSQDDLAGEYTGELFF. Written as DNA, the CDR3 is TGTGCCAGCAGCCAAGATGATCTAGCGGGAGAGTACACCGGGGAGCTGTTTTTT.

This chain uses TRBV11-3 with TRBJ2-7; TRBD2 is a possible D gene (5 bases). Germline V gene data show CDR1 as SGHNT and CDR2 as YENEEA. The V gene lost 5 bases and the J gene lost 3 bases, with 29 bases spanning the gap. The CDR3 totals 19 residues. The CDR3 is CASSPGFLTPGGARYEQYF. In DNA, the CDR3 is TGTGCCAGCAGCCCAGGATTCCTGACCCCTGGAGGTGCGCGCTACGAGCAGTACTTC.

This chain joins TRBV7-9 and TRBJ2-3, with 7 bases that match TRBD1. The germline CDR1 and CDR2 sequences are SEHNR and FQNEAQ (reference sequence). The CDR3 is made up of 14 amino acids. J gave up 7 bases and V 5 bases, and 9 bases lay outside the gene matches. For the CDR3, the DNA is TGTGCCAGCAGCCCCAGACAGGGTGGCTATACGCAGTATTTT. The encoded protein is CASSPRQGGYTQYF.

The chain joins TRBV18 to TRBJ2-1; TRBD2 matches 9 bases. Germline CDR1 is KGHSH and CDR2 is LQKENI. Losses at the gene ends were 0 bases for V and 4 bases for J; bases not matched to a gene: 7. The CDR3 contains 17 residues. The CDR3 sequence: CASSPPGTSRNYNEQFF. The CDR3 DNA sequence: TGTGCCAGCTCACCACCGGGGACTAGCCGGAATTACAATGAGCAGTTCTTC.

This chain connects TRBV7-9 to TRBJ1-3; D uncertain. CDR1 is SEHNR, CDR2 FQNEAQ, per germline (reference sequence). Trimming removed 1 base from V and 0 bases from J, with 10 bases in between. CDR3 length equals 16 residues. DNA of the CDR3: TGTGCCAGCAGCTTAGGGTCGGGAGTCTCTGGAAACACCATATATTTT. Protein product: CASSLGSGVSGNTIYF.

The rearrangement links TRBV19 to TRBJ2-1; 9 nucleotides line up with TRBD2. Germline-derived CDR1 and CDR2 are LNHDA and SQIVND (reference sequence). The CDR3 covers 16 residues. The trim removed 3 bases at V and 7 bases at J, leaving 10 bases unmatched. CDR3 region: CASSIRLAGIGNEQFF. The CDR3 DNA is TGTGCCAGTAGTATTAGGCTAGCGGGAATTGGAAATGAGCAGTTCTTC.

The chain couples TRBV27 to TRBJ2-7; TRBD2 agrees at 9 bases. Germline-derived CDR1 and CDR2 are MNHEY and SMNVEV (reference sequence). The CDR3 covers 14 residues. The V and J ends lost 4 bases and 4 bases, in that order; junction bases with no gene match: 5. The CDR3 DNA sequence: TGTGCCAGCAGTTGGGGCGGGAGGGCTTACGAGCAGTACTTC. Residues: CASSWGGRAYEQYF.

The V gene is TRBV5-6, the J gene TRBJ2-7, with 9 bases lining up with TRBD1. CDR1 and CDR2 from the germline V gene are SGHDT and YYEEEE. V lost 3 bases, J lost 2 bases, and 9 bases stayed unmatched. CDR3 length equals 16 residues. CDR3 coding DNA: TGTGCCAGCAGCTCCCTCGGACAGGGGAACCCCTACGAGCAGTACTTC. This encodes CASSSLGQGNPYEQYF.

This clone has only one observation. This same CDR3 is encoded by further DNA sequences in the sample. This chain connects TRBV2 to TRBJ2-7, with 11 bases fitting TRBD1. V lost 6 bases, J lost 4 bases, and 2 bases stayed unmatched. CDR1 is SNHLY, CDR2 FYNNEI, per germline. This CDR3 region has 13 residues. The CDR3 coding sequence is TGTGCCAGCAGCGGACAGGGGGCTTACGAGCAGTACTTC. Amino acid sequence: CASSGQGAYEQYF. Together with reference TRBV2 and TRBJ2-7, the CDR3 gives the full variable domain: EPEVTQTPSHQVTQMGQEVILRCVPISNHLYFYWYRQILGQKVEFLVSFYNNEISEKSEIFDDQFSVERPDGSNFTLKIRSTKLEDSAMYFCASSGQGAYEQYFGPGTRLTVT.

Only one count was recorded for this clone. V usage is TRBV19 and J usage is TRBJ1-2, with D possibly TRBD1 on 5 matching bases. The CDR3 contains 13 residues. Trimming shortened V by 3 bases and J by 4 bases, and 9 bases separated the two germline ends. Germline values: CDR1 LNHDA, CDR2 SQIVND (reference sequence). DNA of the CDR3: TGTGCCAGTAGTATCACAGGCGGCTATGGCTACACCTTC. Residues: CASSITGGYGYTF.

The J gene is TRBJ1-3, the V gene TRBV6-6, with D possibly being TRBD1 (5 bases). Germline-derived CDR1 and CDR2 are MNHNY and SVGAGI (reference sequence). This CDR3 has 14 residues. Trimming took off 5 bases at V and 4 bases at J, with 12 bases between the two ends. The CDR3 is CASSRDFGGNTIYF. CDR3 coding DNA: TGTGCCAGCAGTCGGGACTTTGGAGGAAACACCATATATTTT.

This clone was recorded a few times. The chain is built from TRBV7-8 and TRBJ1-2; TRBD1 matches 7 bases. The germline CDR1 and CDR2 sequences are SGHVS and FQNEAQ. The CDR3 totals 16 residues. V gave up 2 bases and J gave up 10 bases; unmatched junction bases: 16. The CDR3 reads CASSLSNRTGPTSYTF. The CDR3 region has the DNA TGTGCCAGCAGCTTAAGTAACCGGACAGGCCCGACTTCCTACACCTTC.

J is TRBJ2-7 and V is TRBV5-8; TRBD2 is a possible D gene (6 bases). The CDR3 is made up of 14 amino acids. The V end lost 4 bases, the J end lost 6 bases, and 17 bases lay between the germline ends. Germline CDR1 is SGHTS and CDR2 is YDEGEE. CDR3 loop: CASSRSREDGEQYF. The CDR3 nucleotides are TGTGCCAGCAGCAGGAGCAGGGAGGACGGCGAGCAGTACTTC. The whole variable domain, remainder taken from reference TRBV5-8 and TRBJ2-7, is EAGVTQSPTHLIKTRGQQATLRCSPISGHTSVYWYQQALGLGLQFLLWYDEGEERNRGNFPPRFSGRQFPNYSSELNVNALELEDSALYLCASSRSREDGEQYFGPGTRLTVT.

This chain connects TRBV11-3 to TRBJ1-4; TRBD1 agrees at 7 bases. CDR3 length: 14 residues. The trim removed 1 base at V and 8 bases at J, leaving 4 bases unmatched. Per the germline V gene, CDR1 is SGHNT and CDR2 is YENEEA. CDR3 coding DNA: TGTGCCAGCAGCTTAGGACAGGGCCACGAAAAACTGTTTTTT. Its translation is CASSLGQGHEKLFF.